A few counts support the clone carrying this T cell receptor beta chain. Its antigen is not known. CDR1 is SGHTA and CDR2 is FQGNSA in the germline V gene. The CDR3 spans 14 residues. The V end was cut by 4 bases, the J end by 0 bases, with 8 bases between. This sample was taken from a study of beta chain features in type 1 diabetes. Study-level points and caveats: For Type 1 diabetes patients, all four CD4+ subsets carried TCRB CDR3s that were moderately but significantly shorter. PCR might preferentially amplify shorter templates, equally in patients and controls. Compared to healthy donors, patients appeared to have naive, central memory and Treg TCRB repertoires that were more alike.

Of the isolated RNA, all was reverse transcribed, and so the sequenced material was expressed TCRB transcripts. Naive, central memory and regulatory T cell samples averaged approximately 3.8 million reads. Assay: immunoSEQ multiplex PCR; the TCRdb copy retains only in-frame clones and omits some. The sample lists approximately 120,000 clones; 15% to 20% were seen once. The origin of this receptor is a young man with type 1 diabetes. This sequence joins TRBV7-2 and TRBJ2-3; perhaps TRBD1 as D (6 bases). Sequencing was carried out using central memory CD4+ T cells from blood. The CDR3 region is CASSSGQSTDTQYF. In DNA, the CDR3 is TGTGCCAGCAGCTCTGGACAGAGCACAGATACGCAGTATTTT.